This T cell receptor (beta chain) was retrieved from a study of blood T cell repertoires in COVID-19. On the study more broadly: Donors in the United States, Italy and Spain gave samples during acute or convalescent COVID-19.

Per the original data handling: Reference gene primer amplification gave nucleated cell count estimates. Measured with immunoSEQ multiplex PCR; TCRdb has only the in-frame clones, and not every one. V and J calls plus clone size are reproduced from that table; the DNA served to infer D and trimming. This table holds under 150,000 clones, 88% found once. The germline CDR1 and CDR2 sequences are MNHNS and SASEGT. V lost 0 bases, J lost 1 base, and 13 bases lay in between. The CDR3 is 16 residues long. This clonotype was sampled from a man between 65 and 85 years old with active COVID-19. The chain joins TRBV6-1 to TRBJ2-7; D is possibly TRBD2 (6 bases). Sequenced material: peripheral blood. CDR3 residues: CASSEAGIGGSYEQYF. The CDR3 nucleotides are TGTGCCAGCAGTGAAGCAGGGATTGGGGGGTCCTACGAGCAGTACTTC.